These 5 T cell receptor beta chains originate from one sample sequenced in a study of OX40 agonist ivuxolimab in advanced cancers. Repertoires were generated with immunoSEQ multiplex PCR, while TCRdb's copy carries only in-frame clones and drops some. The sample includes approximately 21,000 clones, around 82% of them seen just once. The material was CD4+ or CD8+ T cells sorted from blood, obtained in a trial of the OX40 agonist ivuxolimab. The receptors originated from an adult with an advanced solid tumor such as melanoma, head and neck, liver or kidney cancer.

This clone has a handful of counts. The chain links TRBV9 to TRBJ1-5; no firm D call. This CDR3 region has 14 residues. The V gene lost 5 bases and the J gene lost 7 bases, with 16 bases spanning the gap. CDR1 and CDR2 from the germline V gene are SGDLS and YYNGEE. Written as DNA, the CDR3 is TGTGCCAGCAGTCCCACGGGAGGAGGACAGCCCCAGCATTTT. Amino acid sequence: CASSPTGGGQPQHF.

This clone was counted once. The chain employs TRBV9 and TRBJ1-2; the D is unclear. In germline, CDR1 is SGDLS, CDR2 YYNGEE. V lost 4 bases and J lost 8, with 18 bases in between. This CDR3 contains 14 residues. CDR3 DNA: TGTGCCAGCAGCAGCCGGGAGACCTATCACGGCTACACCTTC. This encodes CASSSRETYHGYTF.

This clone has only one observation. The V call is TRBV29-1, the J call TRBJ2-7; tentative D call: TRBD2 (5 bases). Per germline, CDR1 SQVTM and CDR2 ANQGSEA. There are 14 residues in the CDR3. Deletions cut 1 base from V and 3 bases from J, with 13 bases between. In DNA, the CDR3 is TGCAGCGTTGAAGTGGTGGGAGAAATCTACGAGCAGTACTTC. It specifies CSVEVVGEIYEQYF.

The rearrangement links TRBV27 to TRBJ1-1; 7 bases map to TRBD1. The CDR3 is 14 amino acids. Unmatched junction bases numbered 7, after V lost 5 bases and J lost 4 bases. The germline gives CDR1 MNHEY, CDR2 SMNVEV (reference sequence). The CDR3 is CASSRNRGGTEAFF. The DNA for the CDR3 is TGTGCCAGCAGTAGGAACAGGGGTGGCACTGAAGCTTTCTTT.

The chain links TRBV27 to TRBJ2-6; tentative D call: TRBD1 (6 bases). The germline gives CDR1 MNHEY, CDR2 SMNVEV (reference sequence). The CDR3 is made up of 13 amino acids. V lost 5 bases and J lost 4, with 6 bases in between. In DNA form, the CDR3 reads TGTGCCAGCAGTCAGGGGGGGGCCAACGTCCTGACTTTC. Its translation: CASSQGGANVLTF.